The next 6 T cell receptor beta chains were all read from a single sample in a study of blood T cell repertoires in COVID-19. This table comes from immunoSEQ multiplex PCR, and its TCRdb copy is limited to in-frame clones, with some not included. The sample holds 400,000 to 450,000 clones; roughly 89% are singletons and the top ten take approximately 1.4%. Source material: peripheral blood. These receptors were taken from a woman aged 30 to 39 with active or convalescent COVID-19.

This chain links TRBV9 with TRBJ2-1, with D perhaps matching TRBD1 (6 bases). The CDR3 is 16 amino acids. Trimming shortened V by 0 bases and J by 0 bases, and 10 bases separated the two germline ends. Germline V CDR1 and CDR2: SGDLS, YYNGEE. The CDR3 spells CASSVAGELSYNEQFF. Here the CDR3 DNA reads TGTGCCAGCAGCGTAGCAGGGGAACTCTCCTACAATGAGCAGTTCTTC.

V usage is TRBV12-5 and J usage is TRBJ2-3; D call uncertain. Germline lookup yields CDR1 LGHNT and CDR2 FRNRAP. The CDR3 totals 19 residues. Deletions cut 0 bases from V and 3 bases from J, with 22 bases between. CDR3 nucleotide sequence: TGTGCTAGTGGTTTGGTACTTGTCGGCAGGTTCGGCCGTACAGATACGCAGTATTTT. It is translated as CASGLVLVGRFGRTDTQYF.

This sequence joins TRBV5-8 and TRBJ1-6, with unresolved D. Per germline, CDR1 SGHTS and CDR2 YDEGEE. The CDR3 runs 13 residues. Trimming pared 0 bases from V and 15 bases from J, leaving 13 bases between. CDR3 DNA sequence: TGTGCCAGCAGCTTGGTTTCCGGGGAACTCCTCCACTTT. The encoded protein is CASSLVSGELLHF.

The V and J genes are TRBV2 and TRBJ2-1; 10 bases are shared with TRBD2. J lost 9 bases, V lost 8 bases, and 10 bases had no gene match. This CDR3 region has 14 residues. Germline V lookup: CDR1 SNHLY, CDR2 FYNNEI. This CDR3 is CASDQAGGPGEQFF. CDR3 DNA sequence: TGTGCCAGCGATCAAGCGGGAGGGCCAGGTGAGCAGTTCTTC.

In this sample, this clone turned up once. This sequence joins TRBV11-3 and TRBJ2-3; D not resolved. With 5 bases removed from V and 2 bases from J, the gap between germline ends came to 11 bases. Per the germline V gene, CDR1 is SGHNT and CDR2 is YENEEA. The length of the CDR3 is 14 residues. The CDR3 DNA follows: TGTGCCAGCAGCGGATCAGGCCACACAGATACGCAGTATTTT. Protein: CASSGSGHTDTQYF.

J is TRBJ2-7 and V is TRBV5-1; 15 bases align to TRBD2. CDR1 is SGHRS, CDR2 YFSETQ, per germline. This CDR3 has 16 amino acids. V dropped 1 base and J dropped 3; count of bases not matched to a gene: 2. Here the CDR3 DNA reads TGCGCCAGCAGCTTGAGGACTAGCGGGAGGGGCTACGAGCAGTACTTC. Its translation is CASSLRTSGRGYEQYF.